Listed here are 18 T cell receptor beta chains from one sample, sequenced in a study of OX40 agonist ivuxolimab in advanced cancers. The assay was immunoSEQ multiplex PCR, and TCRdb's table has in-frame clones only and misses some. The sample carries tens of thousands of clones, roughly nine tenths recorded once. The sequencing here drew on CD4+ or CD8+ T cells sorted from blood, taken in a trial of the OX40 agonist ivuxolimab. These receptors came from an adult with an advanced solid tumor such as melanoma, head and neck, liver or kidney cancer.

The chain couples TRBV19 to TRBJ2-7, with D hard to call. CDR1 is LNHDA and CDR2 is SQIVND in the germline V gene (reference sequence). V was trimmed by 4 bases and J by 0 bases, leaving 16 bases between them. CDR3 length: 16 amino acids. The CDR3 loop reads CASSKGSRESSYEQYF. The CDR3 DNA sequence: TGTGCCAGTAGTAAGGGTAGTAGGGAAAGCTCCTACGAGCAGTACTTC.

V gene TRBV2 combines with J gene TRBJ1-1; D remains unclear. The V and J ends lost 6 bases and 1 base respectively, with 12 bases between them. The CDR3 runs to 14 residues. The germline CDR1 and CDR2 sequences are SNHLY and FYNNEI. CDR3: CASSAEGRNTEAFF. The DNA for the CDR3 is TGTGCCAGCAGCGCTGAAGGGAGGAACACTGAAGCTTTCTTT. Based on the CDR3 plus reference TRBV2 and TRBJ1-1, the full variable domain is EPEVTQTPSHQVTQMGQEVILRCVPISNHLYFYWYRQILGQKVEFLVSFYNNEISEKSEIFDDQFSVERPDGSNFTLKIRSTKLEDSAMYFCASSAEGRNTEAFFGQGTRLTVV.

This sequence joins TRBV6-6 and TRBJ1-4; possibly TRBD1 for D (6 bases). Germline V lookup: CDR1 MNHNY, CDR2 SVGAGI (reference sequence). Trimming took off 0 bases at V and 7 bases at J, with 12 bases between the two ends. The CDR3 totals 15 residues. Here the CDR3 DNA reads TGTGCCAGCAGTTACTCGGGGGGGCGCGGTGAAAAACTGTTTTTT. The encoded protein is CASSYSGGRGEKLFF.

This chain joins TRBV6-6 and TRBJ1-6; no definite D call. From germline, CDR1 is MNHNY and CDR2 SVGAGI (reference sequence). The V end was cut by 6 bases, the J end by 2 bases, with 8 bases between. The CDR3 consists of 14 residues. The DNA of the CDR3 is TGTGCCAGCAGCCCCACCCCCTATAATTCACCCCTCCACTTT. Residues: CASSPTPYNSPLHF.

The chain employs TRBV18 and TRBJ1-3; 7 bases are shared with TRBD1. Germline-derived CDR1 and CDR2 are KGHSH and LQKENI. The CDR3 spans 17 residues. Trimming cost V 3 bases and J 4 bases; bases outside gene matches: 12. This CDR3 is CASSPKPGQTIGNTIYF. For the CDR3, the DNA is TGTGCCAGCTCACCGAAGCCGGGACAGACAATCGGAAACACCATATATTTT.

V and J are TRBV29-1 and TRBJ2-3, with D perhaps matching TRBD1 or TRBD2 (5 bases each). In germline, CDR1 is SQVTM, CDR2 ANQGSEA. Trimming took 3 bases from V and 6 from J, leaving 10 bases between them. The CDR3 runs 12 residues. CDR3 in DNA: TGCAGCGTTGACAAAGGGACGGATACGCAGTATTTT. This codes for CSVDKGTDTQYF.

The V and J genes are TRBV6-5 and TRBJ1-2; D is ambiguous. V gave up 5 bases and J gave up 8 bases, with 12 bases separating them. Looked up from germline, CDR1 is MNHEY and CDR2 is SVGAGI. The CDR3 totals 12 residues. Written as DNA, the CDR3 is TGTGCCAGCAGTCCAGCCGGGAGAGGCTACACCTTC. Its translation: CASSPAGRGYTF.

This clone has a handful of counts. The V call is TRBV6-1, the J call TRBJ2-5, with D maybe TRBD2 (6 bases). The CDR3 has 14 residues. CDR1 is MNHNS, CDR2 SASEGT, per germline. V gave up 3 bases and J gave up 4 bases, with 12 bases separating them. The CDR3 region is CASSERGGVETQYF. In DNA form, the CDR3 reads TGTGCCAGCAGTGAGAGGGGCGGGGTAGAGACCCAGTACTTC.

This rearrangement joins TRBV19 to TRBJ1-2, with 8 nucleotides matching TRBD1. Germline V gene data show CDR1 as LNHDA and CDR2 as SQIVND (reference sequence). Losses at the gene ends were 8 bases for V and 4 bases for J; bases not matched to a gene: 12. This CDR3 region has 15 residues. CDR3 DNA: TGTGCCAGTCGGCCCGGGACAGGTATTGGCTATGGCTACACCTTC. Translation: CASRPGTGIGYGYTF.

The chain couples TRBV5-6 to TRBJ1-3; D possibly corresponds to TRBD1 (5 bases). V was pared by 5 bases and J by 0 bases, with 12 bases between. CDR3 length equals 15 residues. Germline lookup yields CDR1 SGHDT and CDR2 YYEEEE. CDR3 sequence: CASRFSGFSGNTIYF. CDR3 nucleotides: TGTGCCAGCAGATTTTCAGGGTTCTCTGGAAACACCATATATTTT.

This chain connects TRBV10-3 to TRBJ2-5, with 9 bases matching TRBD2. The CDR3 length is 12 residues. CDR1 and CDR2 from the germline V gene are ENHRY and SYGVKD. J was trimmed by 5 bases and V by 6 bases; bases with no gene match: 1. This CDR3 is CAISAGGETQYF. In nucleotides, the CDR3 is TGTGCCATCAGCGCGGGGGGGGAGACCCAGTACTTC.

The rearrangement links TRBV30 to TRBJ2-7; the D is unclear. CDR3 length: 13 amino acids. Germline CDR1 and CDR2: GTSNPN and SVGIG (reference sequence). Trimming stripped 0 bases from V and 6 bases from J, with 12 bases between. The CDR3 bases are TGTGCCTGGAGTGTAGGCCGGCGGTCCGAGCAGTACTTC. This gives the protein CAWSVGRRSEQYF.

The rearrangement uses TRBV9 and TRBJ2-1; TRBD1 is a possible D gene (5 bases). Per germline, CDR1 SGDLS and CDR2 YYNGEE. The CDR3 runs to 13 residues. The V end was cut by 0 bases, the J end by 10 bases, with 11 bases between. The CDR3 sequence is CASSVGTTGEQFF. Here the CDR3 DNA reads TGTGCCAGCAGCGTAGGAACAACAGGCGAGCAGTTCTTC.

Notes on this clone: The junction departs from germline at one end; a sequencing error may be responsible. The rearrangement links TRBV5-1 to TRBJ1-4; D gene ambiguous. The V gene's germline CDR1 is SGHRS and CDR2 YFSETQ. CDR3 length: 11 residues. The CDR3 DNA is TGCGCCAGCCGACCTAACGAAAAACTGTTTTTT. Protein product: CASRPNEKLFF.

The gene calls are TRBV6-1 and TRBJ2-7; D may match TRBD1 or TRBD2 (5 bases each). V dropped 4 bases and J dropped 7 bases, with 23 bases sitting between them. The CDR3 totals 16 residues. Germline-derived CDR1 and CDR2 are MNHNS and SASEGT. DNA for the CDR3: TGTGCCAGCAGTGCCACCGGGACCCAGAGTCGAGGGGAGCAGTACTTC. It encodes CASSATGTQSRGEQYF.

V and J are TRBV5-4 and TRBJ2-6, with D hard to call. The CDR3 runs 14 residues. Germline V gives CDR1 SGHNT, CDR2 YYREEE (reference sequence). The V end lost 4 bases, the J end lost 0 bases, and 5 bases lay between the germline ends. In nucleotides, the CDR3 is TGTGCCAGCAGCCGGTTCTCTGGGGCCAACGTCCTGACTTTC. Translating gives CASSRFSGANVLTF.

This clone has just one count. The genes are TRBV18 and TRBJ2-3; 7 nucleotides match TRBD1. The V and J ends lost 0 bases and 0 bases, in that order; junction bases with no gene match: 9. This CDR3 comprises 18 residues. CDR1 is KGHSH and CDR2 is LQKENI in the germline V gene. The CDR3 here is CASSPPNRKTGSTDTQYF. The CDR3 DNA reads as TGTGCCAGCTCACCACCGAATAGGAAGACAGGGAGCACAGATACGCAGTATTTT.

The rearrangement joins TRBV30 to TRBJ1-5; D unclear. The CDR3 extends over 13 amino acids. Germline values: CDR1 GTSNPN, CDR2 SVGIG (reference sequence). The V and J ends lost 2 bases and 4 bases respectively, with 9 bases between them. DNA of the CDR3: TGTGCCTGGAGTATGACGGGGAATCAGCCCCAGCATTTT. Its protein is CAWSMTGNQPQHF. Complete variable domain (other parts from reference TRBV30 and TRBJ1-5): SQTIHQWPATLVQPVGSPLSLECTVEGTSNPNLYWYRQAAGRGLQLLFYSVGIGQISSEVPQNLSASRPQDRQFILSSKKLLLSDSGFYLCAWSMTGNQPQHFGDGTRLSIL.